This T cell receptor (beta chain) came from a study of T cell changes during pregnancy in multiple sclerosis. The CDR3 totals 17 residues. V lost 0 bases, J lost 4 bases, and 13 bases stayed unmatched. Germline CDR1 and CDR2: SGHNT and YYREEE (reference sequence). TCRdb's copy holds only in-frame clones and misses some; the assay was immunoSEQ multiplex PCR. The data show tens of thousands of clones, 80% to 95% seen once. V gene TRBV5-4 combines with J gene TRBJ2-7, with TRBD1 identical over 7 bases. Sample: peripheral blood, taken in the third trimester of pregnancy. This TCR derives from a female donor in good health, enrolled as a control in a pregnancy study. The CDR3 coding sequence is TGTGCCAGCAGCTTGGGACAGGGCTCCGGGATTGAGTACGAGCAGTACTTC. It yields the protein CASSLGQGSGIEYEQYF.